The table lists the clone carrying this T cell receptor (beta chain) with a count of one. Its antigen is currently unknown. RNA transcripts were the template, and TCR beta CDR3 regions were amplified from them. Investigators did first-round RT-PCR with HTBI primers, then second-round multiplex PCR. TCRdb analysed the multiplex PCR reads with MiXCR anew, one entry per CDR3 protein. The data show 580,000 or so distinct CDR3 sequences, just under 40% seen once. Clinical symptoms, serum thyroxine, TRAb, thyroid ultrasound and orbital computed tomography determined diagnosis. The entry originates in a study of Graves' ophthalmopathy and Graves' hyperthyroidism. Study conclusions and caveats: Detected in blood as well were most expanded thyroid clonotypes with frequency above 0.001.

The material sequenced was peripheral blood or thyroid tissue (not recorded which). This TCR derives from an adult man with Graves' hyperthyroidism.

This CDR3 reads CASSPGTHHYEQYF. The CDR3 DNA follows: TGTGCCAGCAGCCCCGGGACACACCACTACGAGCAGTACTTC. The chain joins TRBV7-2 to TRBJ2-7; D is perhaps TRBD1 (6 bases). This CDR3 comprises 14 residues. Trimming removed 5 bases at V and 3 bases at J, with 14 bases between. The germline gives CDR1 SGHTA, CDR2 FQGNSA.